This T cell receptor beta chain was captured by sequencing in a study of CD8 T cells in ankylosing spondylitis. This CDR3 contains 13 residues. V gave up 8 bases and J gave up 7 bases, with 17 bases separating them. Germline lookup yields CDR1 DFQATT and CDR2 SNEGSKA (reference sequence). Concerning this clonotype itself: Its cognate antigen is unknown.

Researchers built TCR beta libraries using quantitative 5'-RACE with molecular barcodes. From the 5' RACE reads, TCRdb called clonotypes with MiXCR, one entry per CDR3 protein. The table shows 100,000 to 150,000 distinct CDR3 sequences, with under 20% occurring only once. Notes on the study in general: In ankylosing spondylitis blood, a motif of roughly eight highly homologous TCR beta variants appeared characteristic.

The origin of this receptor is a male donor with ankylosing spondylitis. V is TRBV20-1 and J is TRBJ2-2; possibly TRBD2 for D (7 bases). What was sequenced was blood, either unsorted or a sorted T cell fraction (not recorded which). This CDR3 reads CSLERGGHGELFF. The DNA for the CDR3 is TGCAGTTTGGAACGCGGGGGCCACGGGGAGCTGTTTTTT.